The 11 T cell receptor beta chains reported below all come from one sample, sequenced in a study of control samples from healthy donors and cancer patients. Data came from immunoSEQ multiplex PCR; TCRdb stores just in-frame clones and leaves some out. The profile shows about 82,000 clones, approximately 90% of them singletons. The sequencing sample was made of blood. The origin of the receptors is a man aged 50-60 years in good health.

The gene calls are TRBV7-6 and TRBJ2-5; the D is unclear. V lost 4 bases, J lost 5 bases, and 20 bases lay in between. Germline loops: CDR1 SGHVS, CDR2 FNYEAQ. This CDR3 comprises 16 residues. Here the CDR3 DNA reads TGTGCCAGCAGCTCAGTAGTAACGACCTCTCAGGAGACCCAGTACTTC. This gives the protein CASSSVVTTSQETQYF. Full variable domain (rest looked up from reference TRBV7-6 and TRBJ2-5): GAGVSQSPRYKVTKRGQDVALRCDPISGHVSLYWYRQALGQGPEFLTYFNYEAQQDKSGLPNDRFSAERPEGSISTLTIQRTEQRDSAMYRCASSSVVTTSQETQYFGPGTRLLVL.

The CDR3 coding sequence is TGTGCCTGGAGTGGTGGACTCACATTCTACAATGAGCAGTTCTTC. As protein: CAWSGGLTFYNEQFF. The chain employs TRBV30 and TRBJ2-1, with D perhaps matching TRBD2 (5 bases). V shed 1 base and J shed 3 bases, with 13 bases lying between them. The length of the CDR3 is 15 residues. The germline CDR1 and CDR2 sequences are GTSNPN and SVGIG (reference sequence). The full variable domain, rest sourced from reference TRBV30 and TRBJ2-1, is SQTIHQWPATLVQPVGSPLSLECTVEGTSNPNLYWYRQAAGRGLQLLFYSVGIGQISSEVPQNLSASRPQDRQFILSSKKLLLSDSGFYLCAWSGGLTFYNEQFFGPGTRLTVL.

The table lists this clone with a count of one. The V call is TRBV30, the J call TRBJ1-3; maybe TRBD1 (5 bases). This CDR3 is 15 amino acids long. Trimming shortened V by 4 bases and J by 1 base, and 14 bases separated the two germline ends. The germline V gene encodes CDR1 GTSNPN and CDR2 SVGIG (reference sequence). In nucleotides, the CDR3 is TGTGCCTGGAACGGGGGAGGCCGGTCTGGAAACACCATATATTTT. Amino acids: CAWNGGGRSGNTIYF. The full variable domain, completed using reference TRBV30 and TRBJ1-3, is SQTIHQWPATLVQPVGSPLSLECTVEGTSNPNLYWYRQAAGRGLQLLFYSVGIGQISSEVPQNLSASRPQDRQFILSSKKLLLSDSGFYLCAWNGGGRSGNTIYFGEGSWLTVV.

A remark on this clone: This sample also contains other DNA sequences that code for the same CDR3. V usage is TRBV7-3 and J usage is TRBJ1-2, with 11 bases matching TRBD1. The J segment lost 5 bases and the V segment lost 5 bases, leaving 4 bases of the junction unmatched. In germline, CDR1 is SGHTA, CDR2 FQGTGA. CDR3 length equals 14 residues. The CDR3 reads CASSPRDRGYGYTF. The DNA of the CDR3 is TGTGCCAGCAGCCCCCGGGACAGGGGGTATGGCTACACCTTC.

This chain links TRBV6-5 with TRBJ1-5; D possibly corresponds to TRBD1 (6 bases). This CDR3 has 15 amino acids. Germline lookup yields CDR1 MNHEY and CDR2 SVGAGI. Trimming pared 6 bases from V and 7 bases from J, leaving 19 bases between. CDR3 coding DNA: TGTGCCAGCAGAGCAAAAACAGGGTTGGGCCAGCCCCAGCATTTT. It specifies CASRAKTGLGQPQHF.

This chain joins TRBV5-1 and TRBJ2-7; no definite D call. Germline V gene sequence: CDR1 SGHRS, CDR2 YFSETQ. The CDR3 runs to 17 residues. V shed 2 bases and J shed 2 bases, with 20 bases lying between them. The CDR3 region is CASSFYPSAIITYEQYF. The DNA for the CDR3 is TGCGCCAGCAGCTTCTACCCCTCAGCGATTATTACCTACGAGCAGTACTTC.

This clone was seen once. CDR3 amino acids: CASSQAEGFGEKLFF. The CDR3 nucleotides read TGTGCCAGCAGCCAAGCCGAAGGGTTCGGTGAAAAACTGTTTTTT. The rearrangement uses TRBV3-1 (or the pseudogene TRBV3-2) and TRBJ1-4; D not resolved. V lost 1 base, J lost 7 bases, and 13 bases lay in between. The length of the CDR3 is 15 residues. Per germline, CDR1 LGHDT and CDR2 YNNKEL (reference sequence).

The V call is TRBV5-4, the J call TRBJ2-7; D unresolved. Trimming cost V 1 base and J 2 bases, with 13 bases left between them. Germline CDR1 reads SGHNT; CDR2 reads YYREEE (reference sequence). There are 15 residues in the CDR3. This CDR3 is CASSLPNGPAYEQYF. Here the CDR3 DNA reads TGTGCCAGCAGCTTGCCAAACGGTCCAGCCTACGAGCAGTACTTC.

The CDR3 DNA follows: TGTGCCAGTCGGGACAGGGGCCTGAACACCGGGGAGCTGTTTTTT. It is translated as CASRDRGLNTGELFF. This chain joins TRBV19 and TRBJ2-2, with 10 bases fitting TRBD1. Germline V lookup: CDR1 LNHDA, CDR2 SQIVND (reference sequence). The CDR3 is 15 amino acids. The V gene end was trimmed by 8 bases and the J gene end by 1 base; junction bases not matched to a gene: 4. Full variable domain (outside the CDR3, taken from reference TRBV19 and TRBJ2-2): DGGITQSPKYLFRKEGQNVTLSCEQNLNHDAMYWYRQDPGQGLRLIYYSQIVNDFQKGDIAEGYSVSREKKESFPLTVTSAQKNPTAFYLCASRDRGLNTGELFFGEGSRLTVL.

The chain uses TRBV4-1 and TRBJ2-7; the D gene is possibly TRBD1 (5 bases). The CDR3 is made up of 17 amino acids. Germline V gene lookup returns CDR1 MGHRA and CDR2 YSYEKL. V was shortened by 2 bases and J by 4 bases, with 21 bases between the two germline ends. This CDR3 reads CASSQNTPRQGVYEQYF. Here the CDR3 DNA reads TGCGCCAGCAGCCAAAACACCCCACGGCAGGGTGTTTACGAGCAGTACTTC.

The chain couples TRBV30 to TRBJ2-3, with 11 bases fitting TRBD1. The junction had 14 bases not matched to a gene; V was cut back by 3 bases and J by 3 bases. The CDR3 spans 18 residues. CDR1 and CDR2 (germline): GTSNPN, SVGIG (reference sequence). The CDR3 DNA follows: TGTGCCTGGAGGCGGACAGGGGGCACCATCGGGTTGACAGATACGCAGTATTTT. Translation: CAWRRTGGTIGLTDTQYF.